A selection of T cell receptor beta chains follows, all from one sample in a study of OX40 agonist ivuxolimab in advanced cancers. TCRdb keeps only in-frame clones here, not all; method: immunoSEQ multiplex PCR. The sample holds more than 65,000 clones, 80% to 90% seen once. Sequenced material: CD4+ or CD8+ T cells sorted from blood, taken in a trial of the OX40 agonist ivuxolimab. The receptors were sampled from an adult with an advanced solid tumor such as melanoma, head and neck, liver or kidney cancer. Each CDR3 is given with its conserved first and last residue. D genes are given only for firm matches. The listing skips clone size in some rows; elsewhere it reads once, few, many or a size class.

TRBD2	TRBV19	TRBJ2-3	NA	TGTGCCACCGGCCGCCGGGGGGTATACACAGATACGCAGTATTTT	CATGRRGVYTDTQYF
NA	TRBV19	TRBJ2-3	NA	TGTGCCAGTAGTCCTGGACAGCTCACAGATACGCAGTATTTT	CASSPGQLTDTQYF
TRBD2	TRBV7-2	TRBJ2-7	NA	TGTGCCAGCAGACTTAGCGGGGGGAGCTCCTACGAGCAGTACTTC	CASRLSGGSSYEQYF
NA	TRBV9	TRBJ1-1	NA	TGTGCCAGCAGCGCTATACAGCTGAACACTGAAGCTTTCTTT	CASSAIQLNTEAFF
NA	TRBV28	TRBJ2-5	NA	TGTGCCAGCAGCATCTTTCGGGCAGCACAAGAGACCCAGTACTTC	CASSIFRAAQETQYF
NA	TRBV5-5	TRBJ1-5	NA	TGTGCCAGCAGCTTGGAGTTGGATCAGCCCCAGCATTTT	CASSLELDQPQHF
TRBD1	TRBV27	TRBJ2-3	NA	TGTGCCAGCAGTTTACAGGGGGCAGATACGCAGTATTTT	CASSLQGADTQYF
TRBD2	TRBV7-9	TRBJ2-1	once	TGTGCCAGCACCGTAGCGGGAGGGCCAAGCACCTACAATGAGCAGTTCTTC	CASTVAGGPSTYNEQFF
NA	TRBV28	TRBJ2-7	NA	TGTGCCAGCAGTTTATTAGGAGGGACATCAAGCTACGAGCAGTACTTC	CASSLLGGTSSYEQYF
NA	TRBV7-9	TRBJ2-1	NA	TGTGCCAGCAGCATACGGGACTTTAGGGGGATTGAGCAGTTCTTC	CASSIRDFRGIEQFF
NA	TRBV6-5	TRBJ1-1	NA	TGTGCCAGCAGTTCCCCTCTAACAGGGCTAGTCACTGAAGCTTTCTTT	CASSSPLTGLVTEAFF
NA	TRBV30	TRBJ1-1	once	TGTGCCTGGACCGGGGGACGGATGAACACTGAAGCTTTCTTT	CAWTGGRMNTEAFF
TRBD1	TRBV10-3	TRBJ2-7	NA	TGTGCCATCAGTGAAAGACAAGGGACAGGGGAGCAGTACTTC	CAISERQGTGEQYF
TRBD1	TRBV28	TRBJ1-3	few	TGTGCCAGCAGTTTGGGGGACAGGGCCAGAAACACCATATATTTT	CASSLGDRARNTIYF
TRBD1	TRBV5-1	TRBJ1-2	NA	TGCGCCAGCAGCAGGACAGGGGATAACTATGGCTACACCTTC	CASSRTGDNYGYTF
TRBD1	TRBV28	TRBJ2-7	NA	TGTGCCAGCAGTTTATTTAGGGGACAGGGGTACGAGCAGTACTTC	CASSLFRGQGYEQYF
NA	TRBV4-3	TRBJ2-1	few	TGCGCCAGCAGCCAAGGCCGCGGCGTACTCTACAATGAGCAGTTCTTC	CASSQGRGVLYNEQFF
NA	TRBV30	TRBJ2-6	NA	TGTGCCTGGAGCCGTAAGGGTGGGGCCAACGTCCTGACTTTC	CAWSRKGGANVLTF
NA	TRBV7-9	TRBJ2-7	NA	TGTGCCAGCAGCCTAGGACAGTTACTCTACGAGCAGTACTTC	CASSLGQLLYEQYF
TRBD1	TRBV7-6	TRBJ2-2	NA	TGTGCCAGCAGCTTGGGGACAGGGGGTAGGGAGCTGTTTTTT	CASSLGTGGRELFF
NA	TRBV27	TRBJ2-7	NA	TGTGCCAGCAGTTTACGCAGGGAAAGCTACGAGCAGTACTTC	CASSLRRESYEQYF
TRBD1	TRBV19	TRBJ1-2	NA	TGTGCCAGTAGTACAGGACAGGGGGCAGCCTCCTATGGCTACACCTTC	CASSTGQGAASYGYTF
NA	TRBV7-2	TRBJ2-7	NA	TGTGCCAGCAGCTTAGGGGATGGGCAGTACTTC	CASSLGDGQYF
TRBD1	TRBV2	TRBJ2-7	once	TGTGCCAGCAGTGAAAAGGGGGCCGGAGAGCAGTACTTC	CASSEKGAGEQYF
TRBD1	TRBV2	TRBJ1-5	NA	TGTGCCAGCAGGAGGGACAGCCGCCTCACTCAGCCCCAGCATTTT	CASRRDSRLTQPQHF
NA	TRBV9	TRBJ2-7	NA	TGTGCCAGCAGCCTCCGGGGACACCCCTCCTACGAGCAGTACTTC	CASSLRGHPSYEQYF
NA	TRBV2	TRBJ1-2	NA	TGTGCCAGCAGTAGGCAGGGGCCTGGCTACACCTTC	CASSRQGPGYTF
TRBD1	TRBV30	TRBJ1-5	NA	TGTGCCTGGAGCGCCCTAAAGGACAGGGGGCATCAGCCCCAGCATTTT	CAWSALKDRGHQPQHF
NA	TRBV29-1	TRBJ2-5	once	TGCAGCGTTGCCCTGGAGACCCAGTACTTC	CSVALETQYF
NA	TRBV11-2	TRBJ1-3	NA	TGTGCCAGCAGCTTATTCTCCCCGCAGGACACCATATATTTT	CASSLFSPQDTIYF
TRBD2	TRBV13	TRBJ2-5	few	TGTGCCAGCAGCCCGAGCCTTGTAGCGGGAGAGACCCAGTACTTC	CASSPSLVAGETQYF
NA	TRBV7-2	TRBJ2-3	NA	TGTGCCAGCAGCTTTCGTGGCACAGATACGCAGTATTTT	CASSFRGTDTQYF
TRBD1	TRBV28	TRBJ1-3	once	TGTGCCAGCAGTTTATGGGGGACAGGGGGTTCCACTGGAAACACCATATATTTT	CASSLWGTGGSTGNTIYF
TRBD2	TRBV5-8	TRBJ2-7	NA	TGTGCCAGCAGCTTGACTAGCGGGGTTTACGAGCAGTACTTC	CASSLTSGVYEQYF
TRBD1	TRBV14	TRBJ2-2	NA	TGTGCCAGCAGCCAAAGACTGACAGGGGCCGGGGAGCTGTTTTTT	CASSQRLTGAGELFF
TRBD1	TRBV7-9	TRBJ1-5	NA	TGTGCCAGCAGCTTAGGGGGACAGGAGGGTCAGCCCCAGCATTTT	CASSLGGQEGQPQHF
NA	TRBV5-1	TRBJ1-4	NA	TGCGCCAGCAGCTTGGAAGGGTCTGGCGAAAAACTGTTTTTT	CASSLEGSGEKLFF
TRBD1	TRBV7-9	TRBJ2-1	NA	TGTGCCAGCAGCTTAGCGGCCCTGGACAGGGATAATGAGCAGTTCTTC	CASSLAALDRDNEQFF
TRBD1	TRBV27	TRBJ1-5	once	TGTGCCAGCAGAGGTACAGGGGGGCATCAGCCCCAGCATTTT	CASRGTGGHQPQHF
NA	TRBV30	TRBJ1-5	NA	TGTGCCTGGAGTGGAGGGGTTAGCAATCAGCCCCAGCATTTT	CAWSGGVSNQPQHF
NA	TRBV11-2	TRBJ2-5	NA	TGTGCCAGCACCCCCATCTCTGGTAGGCGAAAGACCCAGTACTTC	CASTPISGRRKTQYF